This paragraph reports one T cell receptor beta chain. This entry is derived from a study of blood T cell repertoires in COVID-19. Study-level information: Donors in the United States, Italy and Spain gave samples during acute or convalescent COVID-19. Sources were T cells, B-cell-depleted T cells, or PBMCs; the material itself was cDNA or gDNA.

This CDR3 has 14 residues. The germline gives CDR1 LNHDA, CDR2 SQIVND (reference sequence). J lost 4 bases, V lost 4 bases, and 4 bases had no gene match. Source study methods: Cell counts per sample came from amplifying reference gene primers. The method was immunoSEQ multiplex PCR; TCRdb's version includes in-frame clones alone and lacks a portion of them. V and J calls and clone size are copied from that table; D and trimming were computed from the DNA. The top ten hold 8.5% of the sample, which has 70,000 or so clones, approximately 90% seen once. The TCR originated in a human donor in a cohort sampled during active COVID-19. The sequencing input was peripheral blood. The J gene is TRBJ1-1, the V gene TRBV19, with TRBD1 identical over 9 bases. The CDR3 is CASSRTGATTEAFF. CDR3 nucleotide sequence: TGTGCCAGTAGTAGGACAGGGGCGACCACTGAAGCTTTCTTT. Looking up the rest from reference TRBV19 and TRBJ1-1 gives the full variable domain: DGGITQSPKYLFRKEGQNVTLSCEQNLNHDAMYWYRQDPGQGLRLIYYSQIVNDFQKGDIAEGYSVSREKKESFPLTVTSAQKNPTAFYLCASSRTGATTEAFFGQGTRLTVV.